The rows below give T cell receptor beta chains drawn from one sample of a study of cytomegalovirus exposure and HLA in healthy donors. TCRdb's table, derived via immunoSEQ multiplex PCR, lists solely in-frame clones and lacks some. The table includes about 150,000 clones, about 74% detected once. Sequencing input: PBMCs. The receptors derive from a male donor in good health and CMV-seronegative. Each CDR3 is given with its conserved first and last residue. The order of the fields is J gene, clone size, CDR3 length, D gene, V gene, CDR3 protein, CDR3 DNA. The D gene is left open where the match is weak. Size values are once, few and many counts, or a class for expanded clones, and some rows have none.

TRBJ1-2 few 14 - TRBV28 CASSLPAGSRGYTF TGTGCCAGCAGTTTACCTGCAGGGTCAAGGGGCTACACCTTC
TRBJ1-3 - 16 - TRBV2 CASSLGHPNSGNTIYF TGTGCCAGCAGCCTGGGACACCCTAACTCTGGAAACACCATATATTTT
TRBJ1-1 - 18 TRBD1 TRBV7-2 CASSLDPLQGARSTEAFF TGTGCCAGCAGCTTAGACCCGCTTCAGGGGGCAAGGAGCACTGAAGCTTTCTTT
TRBJ2-7 - 12 - TRBV7-2 CASSRDYYEQYF TGTGCCAGCAGTCGAGACTACTACGAGCAGTACTTC
TRBJ2-7 - 15 TRBD2 TRBV28 CASSPRTSSSYEQYF TGTGCCAGCAGTCCGCGGACTAGCAGCTCCTACGAGCAGTACTTC
TRBJ1-4 few 13 - TRBV6-5 CASSYSYNEKLFF TGTGCCAGCAGTTACAGCTATAATGAAAAACTGTTTTTT
TRBJ2-7 - 12 - TRBV11-2 CASSRGGYEQYF TGTGCCAGCAGCCGAGGGGGATACGAGCAGTACTTC
TRBJ1-2 - 18 - TRBV18 CASSPPPRGGAPLEGYTF TGTGCCAGCTCACCACCCCCCCGAGGGGGGGCCCCCCTAGAGGGCTACACCTTC
TRBJ2-2 - 14 - TRBV5-4 CASSLVEATGELFF TGTGCCAGCAGCTTGGTAGAAGCGACCGGGGAGCTGTTTTTT
TRBJ1-2 - 16 TRBD1 TRBV4-2 CASSQDIWAGGDGYTF TGTGCCAGCAGCCAAGATATTTGGGCAGGGGGCGACGGCTACACCTTC
TRBJ2-7 - 13 - TRBV5-6 CASSPATSYEQYF TGTGCCAGCAGCCCTGCCACGAGCTACGAGCAGTACTTC
TRBJ2-1 - 16 TRBD1 TRBV7-3 CASSRGQGASYNEQFF TGTGCCAGCAGCAGAGGACAGGGGGCCTCCTACAATGAGCAGTTCTTC
TRBJ2-5 - 11 - TRBV29-1 CSVVPVETQYF TGCAGCGTTGTACCGGTGGAGACCCAGTACTTC
TRBJ1-2 - 13 - TRBV4-3 CASSQDADYGYTF TGCGCCAGCAGCCAAGACGCGGACTATGGCTACACCTTC
TRBJ1-4 once 15 - TRBV7-2 CASRPGQATNEKLFF TGTGCCAGCAGACCCGGACAAGCAACTAATGAAAAACTGTTTTTT
TRBJ2-1 once 13 - TRBV7-8 CASSMTRGNEQFF TGTGCCAGCAGCATGACCCGGGGGAATGAGCAGTTCTTC
TRBJ1-2 - 14 - TRBV6-5 CASSYSGEGYGYTF TGTGCCAGCAGTTACTCTGGGGAGGGCTATGGCTACACCTTC
TRBJ2-5 - 16 TRBD2 TRBV29-1 CSVEGGTGGLQETQYF TGCAGCGTTGAAGGTGGGACCGGGGGGTTACAAGAGACCCAGTACTTC
TRBJ2-3 - 14 TRBD1 TRBV30 CAWSDGQGTDTQYF TGTGCCTGGAGTGACGGACAGGGCACAGATACGCAGTATTTT
TRBJ2-7 - 14 TRBD1 TRBV6-5 CASSNPTGGYEQYF TGTGCCAGCAGTAACCCGACAGGGGGCTACGAGCAGTACTTC
TRBJ1-1 - 16 TRBD1 TRBV18 CASSLGQGAPLGEAFF TGTGCCAGCTCACTCGGACAGGGGGCTCCCCTCGGAGAAGCTTTCTTT
TRBJ2-7 - 15 TRBD1 TRBV6-5 CASSYTGQGLGEQYF TGTGCCAGCAGTTACACGGGACAGGGGTTAGGCGAGCAGTACTTC
TRBJ2-2 few 14 TRBD2 TRBV6-1 CASTRGGDTGELFF TGTGCCAGCACCCGCGGGGGGGACACCGGGGAGCTGTTTTTT
TRBJ2-3 few 14 TRBD2 TRBV18 CASSTQRGANTQYF TGTGCCAGCTCAACACAGCGGGGGGCGAATACGCAGTATTTT
TRBJ1-3 - 14 TRBD1 TRBV7-2 CASSLTGYGNTIYF TGTGCCAGCAGCTTGACAGGGTACGGAAACACCATATATTTT
TRBJ2-5 - 14 - TRBV6-5 CASSYEEGRGTQYF TGTGCCAGCAGTTACGAGGAGGGACGGGGGACCCAGTACTTC
TRBJ1-6 - 16 TRBD1 TRBV30 CAWRTLGTGWKSPLHF TGTGCCTGGAGGACCCTTGGGACAGGGTGGAAGTCACCCCTCCACTTT
TRBJ2-7 - 16 TRBD2 TRBV7-9 CASSLSGLAGFYEQYF TGTGCCAGCAGCTTATCGGGACTAGCGGGATTCTACGAGCAGTACTTC
TRBJ2-3 - 20 TRBD2 TRBV4-3 CASSQDAYGGGQASTDTQYF TGCGCCAGCAGCCAAGACGCCTATGGGGGGGGTCAGGCTAGCACAGATACGCAGTATTTT
TRBJ1-1 - 14 - TRBV6-5 CASSYPTGNTEAFF TGTGCCAGCAGTTACCCTACAGGGAACACTGAAGCTTTCTTT
TRBJ2-2 - 14 - TRBV9 CASSASGFPGELFF TGTGCCAGCAGCGCGTCAGGGTTTCCCGGGGAGCTGTTTTTT
TRBJ2-1 - 17 TRBD1 TRBV7-9 CSSSASRDRGVYNEQFF TGTTCCAGCAGCGCCAGCCGGGACAGGGGCGTTTACAATGAGCAGTTCTTC
TRBJ2-2 - 16 TRBD1 TRBV4-1 CASSPPRTGNTGELFF TGCGCCAGCAGCCCCCCTAGGACAGGGAACACCGGGGAGCTGTTTTTT
TRBJ2-5 few 17 TRBD1 TRBV27 CASSLSDRGPLSATQYF TGTGCCAGCAGTTTATCGGACAGGGGGCCACTCAGCGCGACCCAGTACTTC
TRBJ2-1 - 11 - TRBV2 CASSEEGEQFF TGTGCCAGCAGTGAAGAGGGGGAGCAGTTCTTC
TRBJ2-1 - 14 - TRBV2 CASNNRDSHNEQFF TGTGCCAGCAACAACCGGGACTCGCACAATGAGCAGTTCTTC
TRBJ2-5 - 16 TRBD1 TRBV5-6 CASSLGPTGFGETQYF TGTGCCAGCAGCTTGGGACCGACAGGGTTCGGAGAGACCCAGTACTTC
TRBJ2-7 - 14 TRBD2 TRBV11-1 CASSYSGRGYEQYF TGTGCCAGCAGCTATAGCGGGAGGGGCTACGAGCAGTACTTC
TRBJ2-1 - 18 TRBD1 TRBV11-2 CASSLLRTGVRTYNEQFF TGTGCCAGCAGCTTATTGAGGACAGGGGTCCGAACCTACAATGAGCAGTTCTTC
TRBJ1-2 few 14 - TRBV7-9 CASSFGRLNYGYTF TGTGCCAGCAGCTTTGGCAGGCTTAACTATGGCTACACCTTC
TRBJ1-5 - 14 TRBD1 TRBV5-1 CASSLDRGSQPQHF TGCGCCAGCAGCCTGGACAGGGGGAGTCAGCCCCAGCATTTT
TRBJ2-1 - 17 TRBD1 TRBV29-1 CSVEVLPRQGLHNEQFF TGCAGCGTTGAAGTACTCCCCCGACAGGGTCTACACAATGAGCAGTTCTTC